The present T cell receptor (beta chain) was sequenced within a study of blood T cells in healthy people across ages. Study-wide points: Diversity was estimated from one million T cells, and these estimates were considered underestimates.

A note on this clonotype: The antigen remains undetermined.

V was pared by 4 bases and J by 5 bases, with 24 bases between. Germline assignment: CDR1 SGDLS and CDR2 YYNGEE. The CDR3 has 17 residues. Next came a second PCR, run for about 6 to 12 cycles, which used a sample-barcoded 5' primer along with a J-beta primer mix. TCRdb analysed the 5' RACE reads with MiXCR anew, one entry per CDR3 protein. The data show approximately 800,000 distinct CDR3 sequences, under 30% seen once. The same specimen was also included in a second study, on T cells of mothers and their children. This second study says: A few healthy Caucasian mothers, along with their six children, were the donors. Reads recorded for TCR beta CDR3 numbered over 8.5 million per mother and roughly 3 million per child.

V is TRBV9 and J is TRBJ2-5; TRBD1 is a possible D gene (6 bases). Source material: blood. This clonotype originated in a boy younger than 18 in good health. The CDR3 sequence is CASSSGQGISRWETQYF. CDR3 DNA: TGTGCCAGCAGCAGCGGTCAGGGGATCTCCCGCTGGGAGACCCAGTACTTC.